A single sample is the source of the 28 T cell receptor beta chains below, sequenced in a study of blood T cell repertoires in COVID-19. Assay used: immunoSEQ multiplex PCR; TCRdb lists only in-frame clones, some missing. The sample yields a few hundred thousand clones, around 85% seen once. Material: peripheral blood. These receptors came from a man older than 75 with acute or convalescent COVID-19.

The rearrangement links TRBV12-5 to TRBJ2-7; TRBD1 matches 11 bases. The CDR3 spans 14 residues. From germline, CDR1 is LGHNT and CDR2 FRNRAP. Losses at the gene ends were 7 bases for V and 2 bases for J; bases not matched to a gene: 4. CDR3 protein: CASAPGQGAYEQYF. DNA of the CDR3: TGTGCTAGTGCCCCGGGACAGGGGGCCTACGAGCAGTACTTC.

The chain links TRBV19 to TRBJ1-6, with unresolved D. The germline V gene has CDR1 LNHDA and CDR2 SQIVND (reference sequence). Between the trimmed V and J ends, which lost 4 bases and 4 bases, there was a span of 5 bases. This CDR3 is 13 amino acids long. CDR3 protein: CASSSVYNSPLHF. CDR3 nucleotide sequence: TGTGCCAGTAGTAGCGTGTATAATTCACCCCTCCACTTT.

The chain combines TRBV5-1 with TRBJ2-7, with D perhaps matching TRBD2 (5 bases). The CDR3 contains 16 residues. CDR1 and CDR2 (germline): SGHRS, YFSETQ. Between the trimmed V and J ends, which lost 0 bases and 6 bases, there was a span of 19 bases. The CDR3 sequence is CASSLGTSGIKGEQYF. The CDR3 bases are TGCGCCAGCAGCTTGGGTACCTCCGGGATTAAGGGCGAGCAGTACTTC.

The rearrangement links TRBV11-2 to TRBJ2-1; D remains ambiguous. Trimming removed 5 bases from V and 0 bases from J, with 11 bases in between. Germline CDR1 is SGHAT and CDR2 is FQNNGV. The CDR3 totals 15 residues. In nucleotides, the CDR3 is TGTGCCAGCAGCCTGGTGAGGAGCTCCTACAATGAGCAGTTCTTC. This encodes CASSLVRSSYNEQFF.

V usage is TRBV7-2 and J usage is TRBJ2-2; no clear D gene. Per the germline V gene, CDR1 is SGHTA and CDR2 is FQGNSA. This CDR3 comprises 14 residues. V was trimmed by 5 bases and J by 4 bases, leaving 11 bases between them. CDR3 sequence reads: CASSGRVLTGELFF. Here the CDR3 DNA reads TGTGCCAGCAGCGGTCGCGTGCTCACCGGGGAGCTGTTTTTT. Together with reference TRBV7-2 and TRBJ2-2, the CDR3 gives the full variable domain: GAGVSQSPSNKVTEKGKDVELRCDPISGHTALYWYRQSLGQGLEFLIYFQGNSAPDKSGLPSDRFSAERTGGSVSTLTIQRTQQEDSAVYLCASSGRVLTGELFFGEGSRLTVL.

The rearrangement joins TRBV6-5 to TRBJ2-3; weak D call: TRBD2 (5 bases). CDR3 length equals 15 residues. Germline V lookup: CDR1 MNHEY, CDR2 SVGAGI. Trimming took 4 bases from V and 3 from J, leaving 14 bases between them. The CDR3 is CASSSPARRTDTQYF. The DNA of the CDR3 is TGTGCCAGCAGTTCCCCGGCACGGAGGACAGATACGCAGTATTTT.

The gene calls are TRBV13 and TRBJ2-7; 11 bases align to TRBD2. CDR3 length: 17 amino acids. V lost 2 bases, J lost 7 bases, and 13 bases stayed unmatched. Germline V gene sequence: CDR1 PRHDT, CDR2 FYEKMQ (reference sequence). CDR3 amino acids: CASSLLTKTSGRGEQYF. The CDR3, as DNA: TGTGCCAGCAGCTTACTGACGAAAACTAGCGGGAGAGGGGAGCAGTACTTC.

The chain recombines TRBV7-2 with TRBJ2-1, with TRBD2 identical over 9 bases. V shed 1 base and J 6 bases; nucleotides not matched to a gene: 7. The CDR3 spans 16 residues. The V gene's germline CDR1 is SGHTA and CDR2 FQGNSA. CDR3 sequence: CASSLGPAGGLNEQFF. CDR3 in DNA: TGTGCCAGCAGCTTAGGCCCCGCGGGGGGGCTCAATGAGCAGTTCTTC. The full variable domain, completed using reference TRBV7-2 and TRBJ2-1, is GAGVSQSPSNKVTEKGKDVELRCDPISGHTALYWYRQSLGQGLEFLIYFQGNSAPDKSGLPSDRFSAERTGGSVSTLTIQRTQQEDSAVYLCASSLGPAGGLNEQFFGPGTRLTVL.

CDR3 DNA: TGTGCCAGCAGCCGCGGGGCGGGAAGGAGCGAGCAGTACTTC. This sequence encodes CASSRGAGRSEQYF. This chain uses TRBV3-1 (or the pseudogene TRBV3-2) with TRBJ2-7; TRBD2 is a possible D gene (6 bases). This CDR3 region has 14 residues. V dropped 4 bases and J dropped 6 bases, with 16 bases sitting between them. Germline CDR1 LGHDT, CDR2 YNNKEL (reference sequence).

The rearrangement uses TRBV6-2 or TRBV6-3 and TRBJ2-1; TRBD2 aligns across 8 bases. V gave up 6 bases and J gave up 0 bases; unmatched junction bases: 4. Per germline, CDR1 MNHEY and CDR2 SVGEGT. This CDR3 spans 15 amino acids. CDR3 amino acids: CASSRSGSSYNEQFF. DNA of the CDR3: TGTGCCAGCAGCAGAAGCGGGAGCTCCTACAATGAGCAGTTCTTC.

The genes are TRBV6-5 and TRBJ2-5; D is undetermined. Between the trimmed V and J ends, which lost 3 bases and 2 bases, there was a span of 16 bases. Germline V lookup: CDR1 MNHEY, CDR2 SVGAGI. CDR3 length: 16 amino acids. The CDR3 nucleotides read TGTGCCAGCAGTTATGATGACTGTATAAAGCAAGAGACCCAGTACTTC. Its protein product is CASSYDDCIKQETQYF.

This rearrangement joins TRBV7-9 to TRBJ1-2, with a weak D call TRBD1 (5 bases). Germline V gene data show CDR1 as SEHNR and CDR2 as FQNEAQ (reference sequence). The CDR3 consists of 14 residues. Trimming removed 2 bases from V and 6 bases from J, with 13 bases in between. CDR3 bases: TGTGCCAGCAGCTTATTAAGGGGTTGGGATGGCTACACCTTC. Its translation: CASSLLRGWDGYTF.

This chain uses TRBV6-6 with TRBJ2-7; 8 bases line up with TRBD2. There are 18 residues in the CDR3. V lost 5 bases to trimming and J lost 1 base; unmatched junction nucleotides: 16. Germline assignment: CDR1 MNHNY and CDR2 SVGAGI (reference sequence). The CDR3 sequence: CASSPSGTSATNSYEQYF. CDR3 nucleotide sequence: TGTGCCAGCAGTCCCAGTGGGACTAGTGCGACTAATTCCTACGAGCAGTACTTC.

As concerns this clone: Other DNA sequences in this specimen translate into the identical CDR3. V is TRBV7-9 and J is TRBJ1-4; 7 bases are shared with TRBD1. This CDR3 is built from 15 residues. V shed 2 bases and J 4 bases; nucleotides not matched to a gene: 4. CDR1 is SEHNR, CDR2 FQNEAQ, per germline (reference sequence). The CDR3 bases are TGTGCCAGCAGCTTATTGACAGGGATTAATGAAAAACTGTTTTTT. Translation gives CASSLLTGINEKLFF.

The V call is TRBV19, the J call TRBJ2-1, with TRBD2 identical over 14 bases. Trimming at V came to 10 bases and at J to 10 bases, leaving 18 bases not matched to a gene. Per germline, CDR1 LNHDA and CDR2 SQIVND (reference sequence). The length of the CDR3 is 17 residues. The CDR3 DNA is TGTGCCACCAGTCCCCCGCGACTAGCGGGAGGGCCTAGGGAGCAGTTCTTC. It encodes CATSPPRLAGGPREQFF.

The CDR3 region is CAAGTGLGYGYTF. In DNA, the CDR3 is TGTGCCGCCGGGACAGGCTTGGGCTATGGCTACACCTTC. The chain couples TRBV19 to TRBJ1-2; 8 bases map to TRBD1. The trim removed 11 bases at V and 4 bases at J, leaving 9 bases unmatched. The CDR3 is 13 amino acids. Germline V gene sequence: CDR1 LNHDA, CDR2 SQIVND (reference sequence).

This clone was found a few times. The chain employs TRBV3-1 (or the pseudogene TRBV3-2) and TRBJ2-3; weak D call: TRBD2 (6 bases). Germline V gene lookup returns CDR1 LGHDT and CDR2 YNNKEL (reference sequence). CDR3 length: 15 residues. Trimming cost V 3 bases and J 5 bases, with 15 bases left between them. In DNA, the CDR3 is TGTGCCAGCAGCCACTCTAGTGGAGGGAGAGATACGCAGTATTTT. It codes for CASSHSSGGRDTQYF.

This clone has only one observation. This chain joins TRBV5-4 and TRBJ2-7; unclear D gene. Germline loops: CDR1 SGHNT, CDR2 YYREEE (reference sequence). V lost 0 bases to trimming and J lost 3 bases, with 7 bases between them. The CDR3 has 13 amino acids. The CDR3 reads CASSLDSFYEQYF. In DNA, the CDR3 is TGTGCCAGCAGCTTGGACAGTTTCTACGAGCAGTACTTC.

The chain couples TRBV9 to TRBJ1-4, with 7 bases that match TRBD1. V lost 0 bases and J lost 5; bases outside the gene matches: 4. CDR3 size: 15 residues. The germline V gene has CDR1 SGDLS and CDR2 YYNGEE. The DNA of the CDR3 is TGTGCCAGCAGCGTAGGGGTGGACAGGAATGAAAAACTGTTTTTT. Amino acid sequence: CASSVGVDRNEKLFF. The complete variable domain, with remaining parts taken from reference TRBV9 and TRBJ1-4, reads DSGVTQTPKHLITATGQRVTLRCSPRSGDLSVYWYQQSLDQGLQFLIQYYNGEERAKGNILERFSAQQFPDLHSELNLSSLELGDSALYFCASSVGVDRNEKLFFGSGTQLSVL.

The chain carries TRBV6-5 and TRBJ2-3; 9 nucleotides agree with TRBD1. The CDR3 contains 15 residues. Germline-derived CDR1 and CDR2 are MNHEY and SVGAGI. V trimming: 6 bases; J trimming: 1 base; junction bases outside the gene matches: 5. CDR3 amino acids: CASRLQGARTDTQYF. The CDR3 bases are TGTGCCAGCAGACTACAGGGGGCGCGCACAGATACGCAGTATTTT.

The CDR3 DNA sequence: TGTGCCAGCAGTTTATACCCCAGCGGGACCCTCTACGAGCAGTACTTC. This gives the protein CASSLYPSGTLYEQYF. The chain combines TRBV27 with TRBJ2-7; 7 bases are shared with TRBD2. Germline CDR1 reads MNHEY; CDR2 reads SMNVEV (reference sequence). The CDR3 is 16 residues long. Trimming took 1 base from V and 3 from J; bases not matched to a gene: 9.

Here the CDR3 DNA reads TGCGCCAGCAGCCGCCCGGAGAGAAATGAAAAACTGTTTTTT. Its translation is CASSRPERNEKLFF. The chain recombines TRBV4-1 with TRBJ1-4; no definite D call. V was cut by 4 bases and J by 5 bases, with 11 bases left in between. The CDR3 has 14 residues. Germline V CDR1 and CDR2: MGHRA, YSYEKL.

V is TRBV2 and J is TRBJ2-1; no clear D gene. V lost 5 bases to trimming and J lost 4 bases, with 12 bases between them. The CDR3 spans 14 residues. Per the germline V gene, CDR1 is SNHLY and CDR2 is FYNNEI. The CDR3 DNA is TGTGCCAGCAGTTACATCCCTTCGTACAATGAGCAGTTCTTC. Protein product: CASSYIPSYNEQFF.

The chain recombines TRBV7-3 with TRBJ2-7; 15 bases agree with TRBD2. CDR3 length equals 18 residues. V shed 1 base, J shed 3 bases, and the junction held 7 bases outside the gene matches. Germline V gene lookup returns CDR1 SGHTA and CDR2 FQGTGA. DNA for the CDR3: TGTGCCAGCAGCTTAAAGGGACTAGCGGGAGGAAACTTCTACGAGCAGTACTTC. Its protein is CASSLKGLAGGNFYEQYF.

The chain joins TRBV18 to TRBJ2-7; 10 bases agree with TRBD2. Trimming removed 5 bases from V and 6 bases from J; junction bases left unmatched: 7. The CDR3 runs 14 residues. Per germline, CDR1 KGHSH and CDR2 LQKENI. The CDR3 sequence is CASSAGTSEAEQYF. The CDR3 bases are TGTGCCAGCTCAGCCGGGACTAGCGAAGCCGAGCAGTACTTC.

This clone was recorded a few times. This chain connects TRBV19 to TRBJ1-2; 9 bases are shared with TRBD1. This CDR3 has 13 residues. V shed 8 bases, J shed 8 bases, and the junction held 9 bases outside the gene matches. CDR1 and CDR2 from the germline V gene are LNHDA and SQIVND (reference sequence). CDR3 sequence (DNA): TGTGCCAGTGGATACCCTACAGGGGGCGGCTACACCTTC. This sequence encodes CASGYPTGGGYTF.

The chain uses TRBV30 and TRBJ2-7, with 8 positions matching TRBD1. CDR3 length equals 13 residues. The V segment lost 4 bases and the J segment 6 bases; nucleotides outside the gene matches: 8. CDR1 is GTSNPN and CDR2 is SVGIG in the germline V gene (reference sequence). In DNA form, the CDR3 reads TGTGCCTGGACCTCTCAGGGGGCTGGCGAGCAGTACTTC. Translation: CAWTSQGAGEQYF.

This chain joins TRBV27 and TRBJ1-2; 11 nucleotides align to TRBD1. V shed 4 bases, J shed 7 bases, and the junction held 5 bases outside the gene matches. The CDR3 is 14 residues long. The V gene's germline CDR1 is MNHEY and CDR2 SMNVEV (reference sequence). The CDR3, as DNA: TGTGCCAGCAGTTGGACCGGGACAGGGGGTGGCTACACCTTC. This translates into CASSWTGTGGGYTF.